This TCR beta chain was observed in a study of T cells after yellow fever vaccination. TCRdb re-analysed the 5' RACE reads in MiXCR, keeping a single row per CDR3 protein. The data hold about 240,000 distinct CDR3 sequences, with about 3.5% observed a single time. Per the germline V gene, CDR1 is SEHNR and CDR2 is FQNEAQ (reference sequence). The CDR3 is 10 residues long. V lost 5 bases, J lost 7 bases, and 5 bases lay in between. Study findings and constraints: Abundant clonotypes from the bulk population could get into FACS-sorted repertoires as contaminants.

This clonotype has ten or more counts. Its cognate antigen is unknown. This clonotype was sampled from a young man who received the YFV17D yellow fever vaccine. The gene calls are TRBV7-9 and TRBJ1-1; no clear D. The material sequenced was PBMCs, taken 15 days after the yellow fever booster vaccination. This CDR3 reads CASSGNEAFF. The CDR3 region has the DNA TGTGCCAGCAGCGGTAATGAAGCTTTCTTT.